The 29 T cell receptor beta chains reported below all come from one sample, sequenced in a study of T-cell memory formation after mild COVID-19. TCRdb independently ran MiXCR on the 5' RACE reads; one entry per CDR3 protein. The sample has 400,000 or so distinct CDR3 sequences; around 19% are singletons. Sequenced material: PBMCs or a T cell subset sorted from them (not recorded which). The origin of the receptors is an adult woman who had mild COVID-19 (a few samples of this study predate the infection). Cell type and time point are not known.

The V gene is TRBV28, the J gene TRBJ2-7, with D possibly matching TRBD1 (6 bases). CDR3 size: 13 residues. Trimming left V 3 bases short and J 6 bases short, with 12 bases between. Germline values: CDR1 MDHEN, CDR2 SYDVKM. The CDR3 reads CASSLGHFSEQYF. The CDR3 coding sequence is TGTGCCAGCAGTTTGGGACACTTTTCCGAGCAGTACTTC.

The V call is TRBV4-1, the J call TRBJ2-1, with 16 positions matching TRBD2. CDR3 length: 16 residues. CDR1 and CDR2 (germline): MGHRA, YSYEKL. The V and J ends lost 0 bases and 14 bases, in that order; junction bases with no gene match: 7. The CDR3 loop reads CASSQEGLAGGGYKFF. As DNA, the CDR3 is TGCGCCAGCAGCCAAGAGGGACTAGCGGGAGGGGGTTATAAGTTCTTC.

This chain joins TRBV7-9 and TRBJ1-6, with a weak D call TRBD1 (5 bases). The germline V gene encodes CDR1 SEHNR and CDR2 FQNEAQ (reference sequence). This CDR3 has 13 residues. Trimming shortened V by 4 bases and J by 7 bases, and 8 bases separated the two germline ends. CDR3 amino acids: CASSWDGNSPLHF. CDR3 sequence (DNA): TGTGCCAGCAGCTGGGACGGGAATTCACCCCTCCACTTT.

V is TRBV15 and J is TRBJ1-1; D is ambiguous. The V end was cut by 1 base, the J end by 5 bases, with 17 bases between. This CDR3 has 16 amino acids. Germline values: CDR1 LNHNV, CDR2 YYDKDF (reference sequence). The CDR3 sequence is CATSRAKITTRTEAFF. The CDR3 nucleotides read TGTGCCACCAGCAGAGCCAAAATAACCACTCGTACTGAAGCTTTCTTT.

This clonotype appeared once. The chain is built from TRBV6-5 and TRBJ1-6; no clear D gene. CDR3 length: 16 amino acids. Looked up from germline, CDR1 is MNHEY and CDR2 is SVGAGI. Trimming pared 0 bases from V and 8 bases from J, leaving 14 bases between. CDR3 protein: CASSYSWAGGDSPLHF. The CDR3 DNA follows: TGTGCCAGCAGTTACTCTTGGGCAGGTGGGGATTCACCCCTCCACTTT.

The chain joins TRBV29-1 to TRBJ2-7; TRBD1 matches at 9 bases. Germline lookup yields CDR1 SQVTM and CDR2 ANQGSEA. Trimming cost V 7 bases and J 4 bases; bases outside gene matches: 11. The length of the CDR3 is 14 residues. CDR3 in DNA: TGCAGCGCTGGAGACAGGGGGATTGTGTACGAGCAGTACTTC. It codes for CSAGDRGIVYEQYF.

This clonotype was observed a few times. V usage is TRBV5-1 and J usage is TRBJ2-4; no reliable D call. The CDR3 sequence is 14 residues long. Trimming took 0 bases from V and 4 from J, leaving 8 bases between them. The germline V gene has CDR1 SGHRS and CDR2 YFSETQ. The CDR3 spells CASSLGTAKNIQYF. The CDR3 nucleotides are TGCGCCAGCAGCTTGGGGACGGCGAAAAACATTCAGTACTTC.

A few counts support this clonotype. The gene calls are TRBV7-9 and TRBJ1-6, with 7 bases matching TRBD1. V trimming: 5 bases; J trimming: 6 bases; junction bases outside the gene matches: 13. There are 17 residues in the CDR3. The germline gives CDR1 SEHNR, CDR2 FQNEAQ (reference sequence). CDR3 sequence: CASSPPRTGESNSPLHF. Written as DNA, the CDR3 is TGTGCCAGCAGCCCCCCTCGAACAGGGGAAAGTAATTCACCCCTCCACTTT.

The J gene is TRBJ1-2, the V gene TRBV12-3 or TRBV12-4; 7 bases agree with TRBD1. The V segment lost 7 bases and the J segment 2 bases; nucleotides outside the gene matches: 7. This CDR3 contains 14 residues. The CDR3 spells CASNLRGQNYGYTF. CDR3 nucleotide sequence: TGTGCCAGCAACCTCCGGGGACAGAACTATGGCTACACCTTC.

In this sample, this clonotype turned up a few times. The rearrangement joins TRBV15 to TRBJ2-3, with D perhaps TRBD2 (5 bases). This CDR3 comprises 13 residues. Between the trimmed V and J ends, which lost 0 bases and 13 bases, there was a span of 14 bases. Germline assignment: CDR1 LNHNV and CDR2 YYDKDF (reference sequence). CDR3 nucleotides: TGTGCCACCAGCAGAGATTTCTCCACCGGGAAGTATTTT. Its translation is CATSRDFSTGKYF.

V is TRBV5-1 and J is TRBJ1-1, with TRBD1 matching over 10 bases. The CDR3 is 15 residues long. With 3 bases clipped from V and 3 bases from J, the junction kept 5 bases outside the gene matches. The germline gives CDR1 SGHRS, CDR2 YFSETQ. The CDR3 DNA follows: TGCGCCAGCAGCTCTTTGACAGGGGGCTACACTGAAGCTTTCTTT. It yields the protein CASSSLTGGYTEAFF.

In this sample, this clonotype turned up a few times. This chain connects TRBV2 to TRBJ2-7; D perhaps matches TRBD2 (7 bases). CDR3 size: 14 residues. Trimming took 0 bases from V and 7 from J, leaving 13 bases between them. The germline V gene has CDR1 SNHLY and CDR2 FYNNEI. Written as DNA, the CDR3 is TGTGCCAGCAGTGAAGCAAGGCGGGGGCGAGAGCAGTACTTC. This translates into CASSEARRGREQYF.

This clonotype has a handful of counts. V is TRBV5-1 and J is TRBJ2-5; D is perhaps TRBD1 (5 bases). Germline values: CDR1 SGHRS, CDR2 YFSETQ. Trimming shortened V by 0 bases and J by 1 base, and 10 bases separated the two germline ends. CDR3 length equals 15 residues. This chain's CDR3 is CASSLEQVLQETQYF. CDR3 DNA: TGCGCCAGCAGCTTGGAACAGGTGCTCCAAGAGACCCAGTACTTC.

This clonotype has more than one count but fewer than ten. V gene TRBV4-1 combines with J gene TRBJ1-1, with 7 bases matching TRBD1. Germline CDR1 MGHRA, CDR2 YSYEKL. Germline trimming cut 1 base from V and 8 bases from J; bases unmatched to any gene: 16. The CDR3 totals 17 residues. The CDR3 is CASSQGTGLGLSWEAFF. CDR3 bases: TGCGCCAGCAGCCAAGGGACAGGCTTGGGCCTGTCTTGGGAAGCTTTCTTT.

This chain connects TRBV9 to TRBJ1-2; D is undetermined. This CDR3 spans 10 amino acids. Trimming left V 3 bases short and J 8 bases short, with 5 bases between. Germline V gene lookup returns CDR1 SGDLS and CDR2 YYNGEE. The CDR3 here is CASSGEGYTF. The CDR3 DNA reads as TGTGCCAGCAGCGGAGAGGGCTACACCTTC. Supplemented by reference TRBV9 and TRBJ1-2, the full variable domain reads DSGVTQTPKHLITATGQRVTLRCSPRSGDLSVYWYQQSLDQGLQFLIQYYNGEERAKGNILERFSAQQFPDLHSELNLSSLELGDSALYFCASSGEGYTFGSGTRLTVV.

V and J are TRBV7-6 and TRBJ1-1; a possible D gene is TRBD1 (6 bases). V lost 5 bases, J lost 6 bases, and 22 bases lay in between. The length of the CDR3 is 16 residues. Germline V gives CDR1 SGHVS, CDR2 FNYEAQ. CDR3 sequence reads: CASSPNPGHLHPEAFF. The CDR3 DNA reads TGTGCCAGCAGCCCGAATCCGGGACATCTGCACCCTGAAGCTTTCTTT.

This clonotype was found a few times. This rearrangement joins TRBV4-2 to TRBJ1-2; D not resolved. The CDR3 has 14 amino acids. Germline loops: CDR1 LGHNA, CDR2 YNFKEQ. Trimming stripped 1 base from V and 0 bases from J, with 6 bases between. In DNA, the CDR3 is TGTGCCAGCAGCCAAGCGTTGGCTAACTATGGCTACACCTTC. Amino acid sequence: CASSQALANYGYTF.

The chain is built from TRBV5-1 and TRBJ2-6; 11 bases fit TRBD1. There are 19 residues in the CDR3. J gave up 2 bases and V 4 bases, and 11 bases lay outside the gene matches. Germline loops: CDR1 SGHRS, CDR2 YFSETQ. The CDR3 reads CASSAQPPGQGAGANVLTF. The CDR3 nucleotides are TGCGCCAGCAGCGCCCAACCGCCGGGACAGGGGGCTGGGGCCAACGTCCTGACTTTC.

The chain employs TRBV7-8 and TRBJ2-7; possibly TRBD2 for D (6 bases). This CDR3 comprises 15 residues. Germline CDR1 SGHVS, CDR2 FQNEAQ. Trimming shortened V by 0 bases and J by 0 bases, and 9 bases separated the two germline ends. CDR3 in amino acids: CASSLAAGGSYEQYF. The CDR3, as DNA: TGTGCCAGCAGCTTAGCCGCCGGGGGCTCCTACGAGCAGTACTTC.

Comment on this clonotype: This could be a read error, since a much larger clone is one nucleotide away. The chain uses TRBV9 and TRBJ2-7, with D uncertain. V lost 0 bases and J lost 0, with 4 bases in between. Germline lookup yields CDR1 SGDLS and CDR2 YYNGEE. CDR3 length: 13 residues. The CDR3 protein is CASSVAASYEQYF. The CDR3 bases are TGTGCCAGCAGCGTAGCGGCCTCCTACGAGCAGTACTTC.

V usage is TRBV2 and J usage is TRBJ2-3; perhaps TRBD1 as D (7 bases). The germline V gene has CDR1 SNHLY and CDR2 FYNNEI. The ends were cut back, 5 bases at V and 3 bases at J, with 15 bases in the middle. This CDR3 contains 15 residues. CDR3 sequence reads: CASSQGGGRTDTQYF. CDR3 bases: TGTGCCAGCAGTCAAGGAGGGGGCAGAACAGATACGCAGTATTTT.

This clonotype was observed many times. The DNA of the CDR3 is TGTGCCAGCAGCTTATCAATGGGGATCACTGAAGCTTTCTTT. Amino acids: CASSLSMGITEAFF. The V call is TRBV12-3 or TRBV12-4, the J call TRBJ1-1, with unresolved D. V was pared by 6 bases and J by 4 bases, with 15 bases between. CDR3 length equals 14 residues.

The rearrangement links TRBV5-1 to TRBJ1-1; the D gene is possibly TRBD1 (6 bases). CDR1 is SGHRS and CDR2 is YFSETQ in the germline V gene. The CDR3 is 16 amino acids. V was cut by 4 bases and J by 3 bases, with 19 bases left in between. CDR3 region: CASSQQGAPLDTEAFF. The CDR3 DNA sequence: TGCGCCAGCAGCCAACAGGGTGCCCCTCTGGACACTGAAGCTTTCTTT.

The CDR3, as DNA: TGTGCCAGCAGACGGACAGGGGCCCCCTACGAGCAGTACTTC. This gives the protein CASRRTGAPYEQYF. The genes are TRBV6-1 and TRBJ2-7; 9 positions agree with TRBD1. Germline V gene data show CDR1 as MNHNS and CDR2 as SASEGT. The V gene end was trimmed by 6 bases and the J gene end by 2 bases; junction bases not matched to a gene: 5. The CDR3 has 14 residues.

The chain carries TRBV4-2 and TRBJ2-7; 7 bases are a match to TRBD1. Germline V CDR1 and CDR2: LGHNA, YNFKEQ. J gave up 1 base and V 1 base, and 4 bases lay outside the gene matches. The CDR3 sequence is 15 residues long. In DNA, the CDR3 is TGTGCCAGCAGCCAAGCACAGGGGCTGTCCTACGAGCAGTACTTC. It translates to CASSQAQGLSYEQYF.

CDR3: CASSQTPSGVSYEQYF. CDR3 in DNA: TGTGCCAGCAGTCAAACTCCTAGCGGGGTTTCCTACGAGCAGTACTTC. This chain connects TRBV12-3 or TRBV12-4 to TRBJ2-7; 9 bases map to TRBD2. Trimming removed 5 bases from V and 1 base from J; junction bases left unmatched: 9. This CDR3 has 16 residues.

This clonotype was picked up many times. The chain carries TRBV20-1 and TRBJ2-3; 11 bases are a match to TRBD1. The V segment lost 3 bases and the J segment 3 bases; nucleotides outside the gene matches: 8. This CDR3 has 16 residues. The V gene's germline CDR1 is DFQATT and CDR2 SNEGSKA (reference sequence). The chain's CDR3 is CSASRPGTGGTDTQYF. For the CDR3, the DNA is TGCAGTGCTAGCCGACCAGGGACAGGGGGTACAGATACGCAGTATTTT.

This clonotype occurred a few times. The chain uses TRBV18 and TRBJ2-5, with TRBD2 identical over 10 bases. V shed 2 bases, J shed 5 bases, and the junction held 2 bases outside the gene matches. CDR1 and CDR2 from the germline V gene are KGHSH and LQKENI. The CDR3 runs to 14 residues. In DNA form, the CDR3 reads TGTGCCAGCTCACCAGGGACTAGCGAGGAGACCCAGTACTTC. Translated, it gives CASSPGTSEETQYF.

This clonotype came up a few times. The chain recombines TRBV5-1 with TRBJ2-2, with 7 nucleotides matching TRBD1. Germline lookup yields CDR1 SGHRS and CDR2 YFSETQ. Losses at the gene ends were 5 bases for V and 6 bases for J; bases not matched to a gene: 13. This CDR3 contains 16 residues. CDR3 coding DNA: TGCGCCAGCAGTCCGCGAAAAGGGGGCGCCCCCGGGGAGCTGTTTTTT. Translated, it gives CASSPRKGGAPGELFF.